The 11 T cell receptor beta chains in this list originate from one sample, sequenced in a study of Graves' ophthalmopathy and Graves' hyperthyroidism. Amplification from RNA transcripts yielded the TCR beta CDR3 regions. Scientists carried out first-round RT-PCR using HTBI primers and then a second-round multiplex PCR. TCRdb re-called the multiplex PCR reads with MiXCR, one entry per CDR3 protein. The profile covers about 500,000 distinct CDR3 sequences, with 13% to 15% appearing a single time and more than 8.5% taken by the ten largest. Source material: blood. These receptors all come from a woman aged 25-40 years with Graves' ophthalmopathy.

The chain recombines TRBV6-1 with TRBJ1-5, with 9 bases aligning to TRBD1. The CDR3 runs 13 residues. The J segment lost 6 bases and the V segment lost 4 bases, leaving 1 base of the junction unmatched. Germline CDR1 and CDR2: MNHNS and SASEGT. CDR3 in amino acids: CASSVQGAQPQHF. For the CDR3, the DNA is TGTGCCAGCAGTGTACAGGGGGCTCAGCCCCAGCATTTT.

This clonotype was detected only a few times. CDR3 residues: CASSPRSERTDTQYF. CDR3 DNA sequence: TGTGCCAGCTCACCCAGATCGGAACGAACAGATACGCAGTATTTT. The V and J genes are TRBV18 and TRBJ2-3; no clear D. CDR3 size: 15 residues. Trimming took off 3 bases at V and 3 bases at J, with 13 bases between the two ends. CDR1 is KGHSH and CDR2 is LQKENI in the germline V gene.

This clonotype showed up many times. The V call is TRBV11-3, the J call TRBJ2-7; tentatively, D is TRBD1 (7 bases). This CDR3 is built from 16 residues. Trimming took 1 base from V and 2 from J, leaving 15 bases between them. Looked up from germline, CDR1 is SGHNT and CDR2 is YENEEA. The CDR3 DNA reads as TGTGCCAGCAGCTTAGGAGGGGGGACAGCGACCTACGAGCAGTACTTC. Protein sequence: CASSLGGGTATYEQYF.

As DNA, the CDR3 is TGTGCCGCCACCCCCGGCAGAGAGAACACCGGGGAGCTGTTTTTT. Its translation is CAATPGRENTGELFF. The genes are TRBV24-1 and TRBJ2-2; D is unresolved. Germline assignment: CDR1 KGHDR and CDR2 SFDVKD. V was trimmed by 12 bases and J by 1 base, leaving 17 bases between them. The CDR3 is made up of 15 amino acids.

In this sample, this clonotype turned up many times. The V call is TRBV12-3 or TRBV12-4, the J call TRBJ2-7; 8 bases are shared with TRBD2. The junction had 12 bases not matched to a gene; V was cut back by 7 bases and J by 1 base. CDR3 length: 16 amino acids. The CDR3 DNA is TGTGCCAGCACTCACATAGCGGGGTTTCTTTCCTACGAGCAGTACTTC. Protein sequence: CASTHIAGFLSYEQYF.

CDR3 DNA: TGTGCCAGCAGTTACTCCGGGACAGGGGGCAGGTATGGCTACACCTTC. Translated, it gives CASSYSGTGGRYGYTF. The V gene is TRBV6-5, the J gene TRBJ1-2, with 12 bases aligning to TRBD1. The CDR3 has 16 amino acids. Germline lookup yields CDR1 MNHEY and CDR2 SVGAGI. Losses at the gene ends were 0 bases for V and 5 bases for J; bases not matched to a gene: 4.

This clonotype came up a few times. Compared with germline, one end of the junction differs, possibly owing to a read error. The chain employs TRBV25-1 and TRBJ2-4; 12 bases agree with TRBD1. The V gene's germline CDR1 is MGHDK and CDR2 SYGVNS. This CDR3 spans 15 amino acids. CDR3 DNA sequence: TGTGCCAGCAGCGCGGGACAGGGGGCCAAAAACATTAAGTACTTC. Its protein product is CASSAGQGAKNIKYF.

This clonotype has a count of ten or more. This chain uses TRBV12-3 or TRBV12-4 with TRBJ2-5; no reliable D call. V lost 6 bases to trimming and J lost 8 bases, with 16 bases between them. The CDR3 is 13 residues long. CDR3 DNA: TGTGCCAGCAGCCCAACTACCGCCAGCACCCAGTACTTC. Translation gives CASSPTTASTQYF.

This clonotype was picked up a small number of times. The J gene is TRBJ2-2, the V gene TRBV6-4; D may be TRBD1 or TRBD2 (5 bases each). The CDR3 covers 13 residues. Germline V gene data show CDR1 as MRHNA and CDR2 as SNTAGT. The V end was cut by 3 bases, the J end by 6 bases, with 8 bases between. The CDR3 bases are TGTGCCAGCAGTGAAAGGGGAGCCGGGGAGCTGTTTTTT. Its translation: CASSERGAGELFF.

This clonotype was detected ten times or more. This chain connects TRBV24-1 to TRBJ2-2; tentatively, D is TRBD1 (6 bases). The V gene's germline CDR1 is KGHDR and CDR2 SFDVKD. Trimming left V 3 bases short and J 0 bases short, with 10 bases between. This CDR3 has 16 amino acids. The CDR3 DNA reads TGTGCCACCAGTGATGGACAGTTGACGAACACCGGGGAGCTGTTTTTT. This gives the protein CATSDGQLTNTGELFF.

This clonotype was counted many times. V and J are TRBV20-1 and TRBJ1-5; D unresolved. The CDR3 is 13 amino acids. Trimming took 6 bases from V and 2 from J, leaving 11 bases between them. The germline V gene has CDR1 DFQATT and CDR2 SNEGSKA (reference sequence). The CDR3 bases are TGCAGTGCGGGAGGGAAGGGCAATCAGCCCCAGCATTTT. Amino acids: CSAGGKGNQPQHF.